The 16 T cell receptor beta chains listed next were all sequenced from one sample in a study of T cell repertoires in cytomegalovirus infection (dated by TCRdb to the late 2010s). Sequencing instrument: Illumina HiSeq 1500. TCRdb passed the public sequencing reads through fastp at Q25 and MiXCR, retaining productive beta sequences. Each CDR3 protein gets just one entry, which takes the most common genes and DNA from the rows behind it. The sample has 400,000 or so distinct CDR3 sequences on record, 31% of them singletons. The top ten constitute roughly 15% of the sample. The specimen sequenced was PBMCs. The receptors here all came from a human donor in good health (CMV status not recorded). Some clones in this sample may be carry-over from other donors' samples.

This clonotype was seen more than once but under ten times. This chain uses TRBV6-1 with TRBJ1-2, with D perhaps matching TRBD1 (6 bases). The CDR3 is made up of 13 amino acids. V was clipped by 11 bases and J by 8 bases, with 21 bases between them. The germline gives CDR1 MNHNS, CDR2 SASEGT. The chain's CDR3 is CALQDSGRDGYTF. DNA for the CDR3: TGTGCCCTCCAGGACAGTGGACGCGACGGCTACACCTTC.

Ten or more counts support this clonotype. V and J are TRBV7-2 and TRBJ1-2, with D uncertain. This CDR3 comprises 15 residues. Per germline, CDR1 SGHTA and CDR2 FQGNSA. With 3 bases removed from V and 4 bases from J, the gap between germline ends came to 15 bases. The CDR3 DNA reads as TGTGCCAGCAGCTTTTCTGCGACCCCATTCTATGGCTACACCTTC. It specifies CASSFSATPFYGYTF.

The V call is TRBV28, the J call TRBJ2-1; D is perhaps TRBD1 (6 bases). The CDR3 is 14 amino acids. With 2 bases removed from V and 6 bases from J, the gap between germline ends came to 11 bases. The V gene's germline CDR1 is MDHEN and CDR2 SYDVKM. The CDR3 region has the DNA TGTGCCAGCAGTTTAACCCCGACAGGCAATGAGCAGTTCTTC. As protein: CASSLTPTGNEQFF.

Concerning this clonotype itself: The conserved final phenylalanine or tryptophan is absent from the CDR3, which likely points to a read error. The chain links TRBV6-1 to TRBJ2-1; D is unclear. Trimming cost V 5 bases and J 4 bases, with 12 bases left between them. Germline V gives CDR1 MNHNS, CDR2 SASEGT. This CDR3 region has 14 residues. The chain's CDR3 is CASSYLSRYNEQFL. The DNA of the CDR3 is TGTGCCAGCAGTTACCTTAGCAGGTACAATGAGCAGTTCTTA.

In its sample, this clonotype was seen a few times. The genes are TRBV12-3 or TRBV12-4 and TRBJ1-3; 8 bases match TRBD1. The trim removed 8 bases at V and 2 bases at J, leaving 8 bases unmatched. This CDR3 has 15 amino acids. The CDR3 sequence is CASDLNRGTGNTIYF. The CDR3 DNA reads as TGTGCCAGCGACCTGAACAGGGGGACTGGAAACACCATATATTTT.

This clonotype was detected only a few times. V usage is TRBV23-1 and J usage is TRBJ1-5; perhaps TRBD1 as D (5 bases). TRBV23-1 has ORF status, its function being uncertain. Trimming took 1 base from V and 0 from J, leaving 16 bases between them. This CDR3 contains 18 residues. CDR3 bases: TGCGCCAGCAGTCAATATCAGGGCCCCAACTATAGCAATCAGCCCCAGCATTTT. Residues: CASSQYQGPNYSNQPQHF.

This clonotype turned up a few times. J is TRBJ1-1 and V is TRBV4-1; 9 bases line up with TRBD1. V lost 3 bases to trimming and J lost 4 bases; unmatched junction nucleotides: 9. This CDR3 has 16 amino acids. Germline values: CDR1 MGHRA, CDR2 YSYEKL. The CDR3 reads CASSQTLGQGLTEAFF. CDR3 bases: TGCGCCAGCAGCCAGACCTTGGGACAGGGCCTCACTGAAGCTTTCTTT.

The rearrangement links TRBV18 to TRBJ1-1; possible D gene TRBD1, 6 bases. The V gene's germline CDR1 is KGHSH and CDR2 LQKENI. There are 15 residues in the CDR3. Trimming cost V 5 bases and J 3 bases, with 16 bases left between them. CDR3 sequence (DNA): TGTGCCAGCTCATCAAACAGGGTCTCGGACACTGAAGCTTTCTTT. Protein: CASSSNRVSDTEAFF.

The V call is TRBV4-3, the J call TRBJ1-1; D is undetermined. Trimming took 0 bases from V and 4 from J, leaving 9 bases between them. Germline V lookup: CDR1 LGHNA, CDR2 YSLEER. This CDR3 has 14 residues. This chain's CDR3 is CASSQDHARTEAFF. In DNA form, the CDR3 reads TGCGCCAGCAGCCAAGATCACGCACGCACTGAAGCTTTCTTT.

The chain is built from TRBV11-2 and TRBJ2-3; 12 bases fit TRBD2. The CDR3 is 16 residues long. Germline V gene lookup returns CDR1 SGHAT and CDR2 FQNNGV. The V gene end was trimmed by 5 bases and the J gene end by 5 bases; junction bases not matched to a gene: 8. As DNA, the CDR3 is TGTGCCAGCAGCACCTGGACTAGCGGGGTGGGAGATACGCAGTATTTT. Protein: CASSTWTSGVGDTQYF.

The V call is TRBV11-2, the J call TRBJ1-2; possibly TRBD1 for D (6 bases). The length of the CDR3 is 14 residues. The V end was cut by 5 bases, the J end by 7 bases, with 17 bases between. Germline V gives CDR1 SGHAT, CDR2 FQNNGV. The CDR3: CASSVFNGGAGYTF. In nucleotides, the CDR3 is TGTGCCAGCAGCGTTTTTAACGGGGGGGCTGGCTACACCTTC.

This clonotype has a single count. The chain links TRBV20-1 to TRBJ1-3, with D perhaps matching TRBD1 (5 bases). Trimming took off 0 bases at V and 0 bases at J, with 9 bases between the two ends. In germline, CDR1 is DFQATT, CDR2 SNEGSKA (reference sequence). The CDR3 has 15 residues. The DNA of the CDR3 is TGCAGTGCTAGAGATGGGGGTAGCTCTGGAAACACCATATATTTT. It specifies CSARDGGSSGNTIYF.

There are a few counts of this clonotype. This chain uses TRBV15 with TRBJ1-2; 7 bases are a match to TRBD1. CDR1 LNHNV and CDR2 YYDKDF come from the germline V gene (reference sequence). This CDR3 is 18 amino acids long. Germline trimming cut 2 bases from V and 2 bases from J; bases unmatched to any gene: 14. The DNA of the CDR3 is TGTGCCACCAGCAGAAGAGACAGGGACCGAACACCAAACTATGGCTACACCTTC. Amino acids: CATSRRDRDRTPNYGYTF.

The chain combines TRBV15 with TRBJ2-5, with TRBD2 as a possible D gene (5 bases). Trimming took 0 bases from V and 7 from J, leaving 12 bases between them. CDR1 and CDR2 from the germline V gene are LNHNV and YYDKDF (reference sequence). The CDR3 sequence is 14 residues long. CDR3 residues: CATSRDRGSVTQYF. CDR3 DNA sequence: TGTGCCACCAGCAGAGATCGGGGTTCCGTGACCCAGTACTTC.

This clonotype was picked up many times. The chain links TRBV4-1 to TRBJ2-1, with a weak D call TRBD2 (6 bases). The germline V gene has CDR1 MGHRA and CDR2 YSYEKL. There are 15 residues in the CDR3. Trimming took 6 bases from V and 5 from J, leaving 17 bases between them. DNA of the CDR3: TGCGCCAGCAGACGCGAGACTAGACAGAACAATGAGCAGTTCTTC. It codes for CASRRETRQNNEQFF.

V is TRBV4-2 and J is TRBJ2-7, with TRBD2 matching over 14 bases. Germline CDR1 and CDR2: LGHNA and YNFKEQ. V was clipped by 0 bases and J by 7 bases; unmatched bases: 5. The CDR3 is made up of 16 amino acids. In nucleotides, the CDR3 is TGTGCCAGCAGCCAAGATGGGACTAGCGGGGGTTGGGAGCAGTACTTC. As protein: CASSQDGTSGGWEQYF.